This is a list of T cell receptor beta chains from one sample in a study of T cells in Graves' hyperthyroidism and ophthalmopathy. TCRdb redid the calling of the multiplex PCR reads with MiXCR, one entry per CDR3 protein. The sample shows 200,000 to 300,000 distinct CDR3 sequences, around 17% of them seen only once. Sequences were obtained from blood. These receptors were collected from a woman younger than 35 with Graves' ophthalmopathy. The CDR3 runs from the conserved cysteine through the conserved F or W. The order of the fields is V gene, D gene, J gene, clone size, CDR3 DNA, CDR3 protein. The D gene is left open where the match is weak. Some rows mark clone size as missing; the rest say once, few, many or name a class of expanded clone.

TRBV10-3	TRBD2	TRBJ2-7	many	TGTGCCATCAGGAAACTGACTAGCGGGAGCTCCTACGAGCAGTACTTC	CAIRKLTSGSSYEQYF
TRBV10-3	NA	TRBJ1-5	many	TGTGCCATCAGTGAGACATTAGGCAATCAGCCCCAGCATTTT	CAISETLGNQPQHF
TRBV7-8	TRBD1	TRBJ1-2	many	TGTGCCAGCAGCAACCGGGACAGGGGGCCTGGCTACACCTTC	CASSNRDRGPGYTF
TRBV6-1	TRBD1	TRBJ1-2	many	TGTGCCAGCAGTGACGACAGGGGACAGGGGGATGGCTACACCTTC	CASSDDRGQGDGYTF
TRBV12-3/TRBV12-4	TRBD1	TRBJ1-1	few	TGTGCCGGCAGGGGAACGACAGGGAGCACTGAAGCTTTCTTT	CAGRGTTGSTEAFF
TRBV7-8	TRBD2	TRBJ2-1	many	TGTGCCAGCAGCTTAGGACTAGCGGGAGTCTGGAAAACCCAAGGGAATGAGCAGTTCTTC	CASSLGLAGVWKTQGNEQFF
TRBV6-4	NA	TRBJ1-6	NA	TGTGCCAGCAGTTACTCCGGGAAACTCTCCTATAATTCACCCCTCCACTTT	CASSYSGKLSYNSPLHF
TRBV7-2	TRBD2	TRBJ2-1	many	TGTGCCAGCAGCTTAACGGGAGGGGACATCAATGAGCAGTTCTTC	CASSLTGGDINEQFF
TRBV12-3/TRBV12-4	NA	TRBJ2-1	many	TGTGCCAGCAGTTCACCCGCCAACTCCTACAATGAGCAGTTCTTC	CASSSPANSYNEQFF
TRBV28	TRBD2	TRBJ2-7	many	TGTGCCAGCAGCCGCAGACTAGCGGGTTACTACGAGCAGTACTTC	CASSRRLAGYYEQYF
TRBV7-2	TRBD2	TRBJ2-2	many	TGTGCCAGCAGCTTGATTATGGGACTAGCGGGCACCGGGGAGCTGTTTTTT	CASSLIMGLAGTGELFF
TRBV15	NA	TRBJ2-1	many	TGTGCCACCAGCAGAGGCAGGGGCGCCTACAATGAGCAGTTCTTC	CATSRGRGAYNEQFF
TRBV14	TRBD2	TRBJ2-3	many	TGTGCCAGCAGCCAAGATTTAGGCCCAGCGGGGCCCACAGATACGCAGTATTTT	CASSQDLGPAGPTDTQYF
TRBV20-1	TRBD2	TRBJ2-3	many	TGCAGTGCCGAAATGACTAGCGGGTACACAGATACGCAGTATTTT	CSAEMTSGYTDTQYF
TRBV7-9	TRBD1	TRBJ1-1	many	TGTGCCAGCAGCCCGGGACAGGAAGCTTTCTTT	CASSPGQEAFF
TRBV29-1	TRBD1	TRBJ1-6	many	TGCAGCGTGTACAACAGGGGTTCACCCCTCCACTTT	CSVYNRGSPLHF
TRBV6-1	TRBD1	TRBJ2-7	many	TGTGCCAGCAGTTCGGGACAGGGGGAAAGGTACGAGCAGTACTTC	CASSSGQGERYEQYF
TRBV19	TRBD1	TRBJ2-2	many	TGTGCCAGTATTGTGGACAGGGCTGGGACCGGGGAGCTGTTTTTT	CASIVDRAGTGELFF
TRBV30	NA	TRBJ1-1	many	TGTGCCTGGAGTGTAAGTGGCGCTGAAGCTTTCTTT	CAWSVSGAEAFF
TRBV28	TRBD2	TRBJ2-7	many	TGTGCCAGCAGCCGGACTAGCGTGCCCGAGCAGTACTTC	CASSRTSVPEQYF
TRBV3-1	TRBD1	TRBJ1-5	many	TGTGCCAGCAGCAACTCTGGACAGGGGGCTGGTCAGCCCCAGCATTTT	CASSNSGQGAGQPQHF
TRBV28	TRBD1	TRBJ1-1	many	TGTGCCAGCAGTTCCACGGGACAGGGGTCAGATGAAGCTTTCTTT	CASSSTGQGSDEAFF
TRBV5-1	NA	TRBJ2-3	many	TGCGCCAGCAGCGCCTGGCACAGGGTTAGCACAGATACGCAGTATTTT	CASSAWHRVSTDTQYF
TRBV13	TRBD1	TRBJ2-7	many	TGTGCCAGCAGCTCCTCCGCGACAGGGGGCTACGAGCAGTACTTC	CASSSSATGGYEQYF
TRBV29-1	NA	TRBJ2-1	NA	TGCAGCGTCTCCCCTGGGGGTGAGCAGTTCTTC	CSVSPGGEQFF
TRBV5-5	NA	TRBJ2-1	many	TGTGCCAGCAGCTTGGCCTCCGGTGAGCAGTTCTTC	CASSLASGEQFF
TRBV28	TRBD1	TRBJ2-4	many	TGTGCCAGCAGTCTAAGACAGGGTGCAAACATTCAGTACTTC	CASSLRQGANIQYF
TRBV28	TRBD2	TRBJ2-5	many	TGTGCCAGCAGCTGGGGACTAGCGGGAGAGACCCAGTACTTC	CASSWGLAGETQYF
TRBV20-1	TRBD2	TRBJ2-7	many	TGCAGTGCCACCTCGCCCGGCGGGAGGGCCAGGTACGAGCAGTACTTC	CSATSPGGRARYEQYF
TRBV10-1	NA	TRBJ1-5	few	TGCGCCAGCATCTTTAGCGGGGAGAGCAATCAGCCCCAGCATTTT	CASIFSGESNQPQHF
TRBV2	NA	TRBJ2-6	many	TGTGCCAGCAGTGAAGGGCGGGTCTCTGGGGCCAACGTCCTGACTTTC	CASSEGRVSGANVLTF
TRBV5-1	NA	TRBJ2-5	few	TGCGCCAGCAGCTTGGGATCTGGGGCTTCACAAGAGACCCAGTACTTC	CASSLGSGASQETQYF
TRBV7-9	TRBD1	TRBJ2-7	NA	TGTGCCAGCAGCCTGGGGACAGGGAATGATCCTGGTTACGAGCAGTACTTC	CASSLGTGNDPGYEQYF
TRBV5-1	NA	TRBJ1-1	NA	TGCGCCAGCAGCTCACCAGGGTCCGCTGAAGCTTTCTTT	CASSSPGSAEAFF
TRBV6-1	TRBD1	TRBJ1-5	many	TGTGCCAGCAGGCACGCAGGGGGACAGCCCCAGCATTTT	CASRHAGGQPQHF
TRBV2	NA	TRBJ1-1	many	TGTGCCAGCAGTGATCAAGGATATTCTGAAGCTTTCTTT	CASSDQGYSEAFF
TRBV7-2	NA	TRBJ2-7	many	TGTGCCAGCAGCCCGACACTGAACAGGGTCCACGAGCAGTACTTC	CASSPTLNRVHEQYF
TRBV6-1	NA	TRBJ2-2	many	TGTGCCACCCTAACAGGGTACGGGGAGCTGTTTTTT	CATLTGYGELFF
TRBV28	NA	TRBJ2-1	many	TGTGCCAGCAGTCCTCCTCCGGTCTACAATGAGCAGTTCTTC	CASSPPPVYNEQFF
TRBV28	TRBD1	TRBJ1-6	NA	TGTGCCAGCAGTTCTCAGGGGGCTTCACCCCTCCACTTT	CASSSQGASPLHF
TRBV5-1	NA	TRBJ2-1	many	TGCGCCAGCAGCCCCGATGCAGCCTACAATGAGCAGTTCTTC	CASSPDAAYNEQFF
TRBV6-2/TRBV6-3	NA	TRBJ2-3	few	TGTGCCAGCAGTTATACCACTAGCACAGATACGCAGTATTTT	CASSYTTSTDTQYF
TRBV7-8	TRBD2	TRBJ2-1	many	TGTGCCAGCAGCTTAGTACGTCTAGCGGAACCCGATGAGCAGTTCTTC	CASSLVRLAEPDEQFF
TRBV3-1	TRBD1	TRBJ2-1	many	TGTGCCAGCCGGGACAGCCCTTACAAGGAGCAGTTCTTC	CASRDSPYKEQFF
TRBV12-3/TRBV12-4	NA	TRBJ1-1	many	TGTGCCAGCAGTTTCCGTGGGCAGGACACTGAAGCTTTCTTT	CASSFRGQDTEAFF
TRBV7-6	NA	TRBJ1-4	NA	TGTGCCAGCAGCTTAATTACAGGAGAGAATGAAAAACTGTTTTTT	CASSLITGENEKLFF
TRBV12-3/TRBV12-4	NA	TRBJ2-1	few	TGTGCCAGCAGCCCCGGATGGGGGGGGCGGTACAATGAGCAGTTCTTC	CASSPGWGGRYNEQFF
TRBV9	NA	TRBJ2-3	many	TGTGCCAGCAGCCACACGGGCAGCCCTAGCACAGATACGCAGTATTTT	CASSHTGSPSTDTQYF